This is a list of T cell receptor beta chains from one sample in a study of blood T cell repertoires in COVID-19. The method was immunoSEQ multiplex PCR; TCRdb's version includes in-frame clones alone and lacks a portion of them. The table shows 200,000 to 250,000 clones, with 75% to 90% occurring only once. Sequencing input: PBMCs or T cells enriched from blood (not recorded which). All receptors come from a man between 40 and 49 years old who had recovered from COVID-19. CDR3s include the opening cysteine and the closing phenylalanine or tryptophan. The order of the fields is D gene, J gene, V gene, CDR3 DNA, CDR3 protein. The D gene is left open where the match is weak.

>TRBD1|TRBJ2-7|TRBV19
TGTGCCAGTAGACAATTTCAGGGGGCAAACGAGCAGTACTTC
CASRQFQGANEQYF
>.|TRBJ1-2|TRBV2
TGTGCCAGCAGTGAAAAACAGGTGATGGGCTACACCTTC
CASSEKQVMGYTF
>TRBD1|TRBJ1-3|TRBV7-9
TGTGCCAGCAGCTTGACAGGGTTTTTAAACACCATATATTTT
CASSLTGFLNTIYF
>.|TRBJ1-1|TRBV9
TGTGCCAGTAGAGGAGGGAGTCAGTCTGAAGCTTTCTTT
CASRGGSQSEAFF
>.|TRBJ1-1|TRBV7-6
TGTGCCAGCAGCTTAGGCCAGGGCACTGAAGCTTTCTTT
CASSLGQGTEAFF
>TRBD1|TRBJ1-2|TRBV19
TGTGCCAGTAGTATGGATGACAGGGGAGGCTACACCTTC
CASSMDDRGGYTF
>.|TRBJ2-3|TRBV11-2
TGTGCCAGCAGCCCCCGTCGCACAGATACGCAGTATTTT
CASSPRRTDTQYF
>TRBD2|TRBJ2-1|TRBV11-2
TGTGCCAGCAGCCCCAGGGTGGGACTAGGGGACTACAATGAGCAGTTCTTC
CASSPRVGLGDYNEQFF
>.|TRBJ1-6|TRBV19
TGTGCCAGTGCGAAGTCGATCAATTCACCCCTCCACTTT
CASAKSINSPLHF
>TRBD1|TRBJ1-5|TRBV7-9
TGTGCCAGCAGATCAGGGGGCAGCAATCAGCCCCAGCATTTT
CASRSGGSNQPQHF
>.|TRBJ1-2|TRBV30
TGTGCCTGGAGTCAGACAGCTAACTATGGCTACACCTTC
CAWSQTANYGYTF
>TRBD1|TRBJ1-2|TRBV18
TGTGCCAGCTCACCAACGGGAGGGGGCTCGCACTATGGCTACACCTTC
CASSPTGGGSHYGYTF
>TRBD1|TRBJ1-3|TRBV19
TGTGCCAGTACCCGGGACAGGGGAAACACCATATATTTT
CASTRDRGNTIYF
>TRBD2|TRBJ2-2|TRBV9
TGTGCCAGCAGCGGACTGACTAGCGGGGGGAACACCGGGGAGCTGTTTTTT
CASSGLTSGGNTGELFF